The next 11 T cell receptor beta chains were all read from a single sample in a study of blood T cells in healthy people across ages. Primers used in a second PCR of about 6 to 12 cycles were a sample-barcoded 5' primer and a J-beta primer mix. TCRdb passed the 5' RACE reads through MiXCR, listing each CDR3 protein once. The sample contains about a million distinct CDR3 sequences, approximately 49% of which appear only once. Sequenced sample: blood. The source of these receptors is a man aged 30 to 39 in good health.

This clonotype was seen a few times. DNA of the CDR3: TGCGCCAGCAGCTTGGAGCGACAGGGTTACTCCTACAATGAGCAGTTCTTC. Its protein is CASSLERQGYSYNEQFF. The chain is built from TRBV5-1 and TRBJ2-1; TRBD1 matches at 7 bases. V lost 0 bases and J lost 0; bases outside the gene matches: 6. Germline V gene sequence: CDR1 SGHRS, CDR2 YFSETQ. CDR3 length: 17 residues.

This chain joins TRBV4-3 and TRBJ1-5; no clear D gene. The length of the CDR3 is 15 residues. V lost 0 bases, J lost 3 bases, and 9 bases lay in between. In germline, CDR1 is LGHNA, CDR2 YSLEER. CDR3 region: CASSQEVGHNQPQHF. CDR3 in DNA: TGCGCCAGCAGCCAAGAGGTCGGCCACAATCAGCCCCAGCATTTT.

The chain uses TRBV6-1 and TRBJ2-5, with 9 bases lining up with TRBD1. The DNA end lines up better with TRBJ2-7; the J call may be wrong. Germline lookup yields CDR1 MNHNS and CDR2 SASEGT. This CDR3 contains 14 residues. CDR3 sequence: CASNRDRVSNEQYF. The CDR3 DNA reads TGTGCCAGTAACCGGGACAGGGTTTCCAACGAGCAGTACTTC.

This clonotype was seen a few times. The rearrangement links TRBV3-1 to TRBJ2-3, with 9 bases lining up with TRBD2. Germline V CDR1 and CDR2: LGHDT, YNNKEL (reference sequence). The CDR3 is 16 amino acids. V lost 4 bases and J lost 5; bases outside the gene matches: 10. DNA of the CDR3: TGTGCCAGCAGCCCCGGGGGCGGGGGGGCTTTAGATACGCAGTATTTT. Amino acid sequence: CASSPGGGGALDTQYF.

This clonotype was detected a few times. V gene TRBV27 combines with J gene TRBJ1-5; D unclear. The CDR3 is 16 amino acids. Germline V lookup: CDR1 MNHEY, CDR2 SMNVEV (reference sequence). The V gene lost 8 bases and the J gene lost 0 bases, with 17 bases spanning the gap. CDR3 in amino acids: CASASSRGYSNQPQHF. DNA for the CDR3: TGTGCCAGCGCCTCCTCTCGAGGATATAGCAATCAGCCCCAGCATTTT.

Concerning this clonotype itself: This may arise from a read error, as a much more abundant clone is one base away. V usage is TRBV6-5 and J usage is TRBJ1-5; D call uncertain. The CDR3 extends over 13 amino acids. Trimming removed 5 bases at V and 4 bases at J, with 9 bases between. Germline values: CDR1 MNHEY, CDR2 SVGAGI. The CDR3 DNA follows: TGTGCCAGCAGTGATCTTAGGAATCAGCCCCAGCATTTT. Translation gives CASSDLRNQPQHF.

This clonotype showed up just a few times. The CDR3 sequence is CASSEWDATNEKLFF. For the CDR3, the DNA is TGTGCCAGCAGTGAATGGGACGCAACTAATGAAAAACTGTTTTTT. The rearrangement joins TRBV6-1 to TRBJ1-4, with D possibly being TRBD1 (5 bases). Germline lookup yields CDR1 MNHNS and CDR2 SASEGT. The CDR3 is made up of 15 amino acids. Trimming pared 2 bases from V and 0 bases from J, leaving 7 bases between.

This clonotype occurred a few times. V is TRBV7-9 and J is TRBJ2-3; possibly TRBD1 for D (5 bases). Germline V gives CDR1 SEHNR, CDR2 FQNEAQ (reference sequence). V was shortened by 2 bases and J by 6 bases, with 15 bases between the two germline ends. The CDR3 totals 15 residues. The CDR3 region is CASSLYQGSPDTQYF. Here the CDR3 DNA reads TGTGCCAGCAGCTTATATCAGGGATCCCCTGATACGCAGTATTTT.

The CDR3 here is CASSVEGFPYEQYF. The DNA of the CDR3 is TGTGCCAGCAGCGTAGAAGGCTTCCCCTACGAGCAGTACTTC. The chain combines TRBV9 with TRBJ2-7; D not resolved. The CDR3 is 14 residues long. Germline V CDR1 and CDR2: SGDLS, YYNGEE. V was pared by 0 bases and J by 2 bases, with 9 bases between.

The chain employs TRBV29-1 and TRBJ2-7, with D unclear. This CDR3 is built from 11 residues. V dropped 6 bases and J dropped 7 bases, with 13 bases sitting between them. The germline CDR1 and CDR2 sequences are SQVTM and ANQGSEA. DNA of the CDR3: TGCAGCGTGGACCAGTATGATGAGCAGTACTTC. This encodes CSVDQYDEQYF.

The CDR3 region has the DNA TGCGCCAGCAGCTTCCGGACTAGCGGTGAGGCCCAGTACTTC. It yields the protein CASSFRTSGEAQYF. V and J are TRBV5-1 and TRBJ2-5; 10 bases agree with TRBD2. The trim removed 2 bases at V and 9 bases at J, leaving 7 bases unmatched. The CDR3 is made up of 14 amino acids. Germline lookup yields CDR1 SGHRS and CDR2 YFSETQ.